Included here is one TCR beta chain sequence, with context. This clone is classified as large (0.1 to 1%). Its recognized antigen is unknown. No much larger clone is present one base from it, and per-base qualities are unavailable. This sample was included in a study of OX40 agonist ivuxolimab in advanced cancers. Turning to the overall study: Ivuxolimab was a fully human IgG2 agonistic monoclonal antibody targeting the costimulatory receptor OX40 (CD134). Intravenous ivuxolimab was administered to patients every 2 weeks at six dose levels: 0.01, 0.1, 0.3, 1.5, 3 and 10 mg/kg. The purpose of peripheral TCRbeta sequencing was to test whether ivuxolimab changed TCR sequence diversity and led to clonal T-cell expansion. Prior anti-PD-1, anti-PD-L1 or anti-CTLA-4 therapy was permitted, and checkpoint inhibitors had been received by 40% to 50% of dose-escalation patients. The dose-escalation cohort was over 70% male with a mean age of about 60 years, ranging from roughly 23 to 85. The paper describes the monotherapy dose-escalation part (N ≈ 52 patients) of the phase I trial of ivuxolimab. Partial responses occurred in three dose-escalation patients: two with cutaneous melanoma and one with hepatocellular carcinoma. Among the approximately 54 dose-escalation patients, approximately 20 had hepatocellular carcinoma, 15 or so melanoma, 9 renal cell carcinoma and 9 head and neck cancer. The research as a whole found: In partial responders in the 0.1-3.0 mg/kg groups, normalized peripheral clonal expansion was found to be among the lowest, especially among CD8+ T cells. Antigen specificity was not determined for the clonally expanded peripheral T cells. Clonal expansion of both CD4+ and CD8+ blood T cells was observed from baseline to week 6 at doses 0.1 to 3.0 mg/kg. On average, CD8+ T cells showed more expanded clones than CD4+ T cells after ivuxolimab. Low levels of normalized T-cell clonal expansion were also seen in some patients who did not respond.

Measured from the cysteine to the phenylalanine, the CDR3 is 14 residues long. The kept DNA is CDR3 alone, 42 bases in frame from the first base. Trimming takes 0 bases from V and 8 bases from J, and the germline ends sit 12 bases apart. CDR1 and CDR2 are read off the germline V gene as SGDLS and YYNGEE. To sequence the TCRbeta CDR3 region, genomic DNA was isolated from the sorted cells. The immunoSEQ Assay was used to sequence the TCRbeta CDR3 regions. In TCRdb, the immuneACCESS table is reduced to in-frame sequences with V and J assigned. These tables do not hold every clone; where another copy was compared, an unresolved V gene accounts for under half, and the others remain unexplained. The sample data list roughly 10,000 clones, and around three fifths of these were observed just once. The top ten hold over 25% of the sample. Patients with a history of autoimmune disease or receiving systemic immunosuppression were excluded from the trial. Peripheral blood for TCR sequencing was drawn from every dose cohort at baseline, at cycle 4 day 1 and at cycle 7 day 1. Samples came from an open-label, multicenter, first-in-human phase I dose-escalation trial of ivuxolimab. Adults with locally advanced or metastatic head and neck squamous cell, hepatocellular, melanoma or renal cell carcinoma were enrolled in the trial. Before TCR sequencing, CD4+ and CD8+ T cells were separately sorted from peripheral blood.

This TCR was sampled from an adult with an advanced solid tumor such as melanoma, head and neck, liver or kidney cancer. The chain joins TRBV9 to TRBJ2-1; D gene: possibly TRBD2, on 6 matching bases. The starting material was CD4+ or CD8+ T cells sorted from blood, obtained in a trial of the OX40 agonist ivuxolimab. The DNA reads TGTGCCAGCAGCGTAGTCGGGGGAGTCGATGAGCAGTTCTTC. It specifies CASSVVGGVDEQFF.